This TCR beta chain was identified during a study of blood T cell repertoires in COVID-19. Profiled with immunoSEQ multiplex PCR; TCRdb holds only in-frame clones, not every one. The sample includes roughly 260,000 clones, 70% to 90% of them seen just once. Germline V gives CDR1 MNHEY, CDR2 SVGEGT. The V end lost 5 bases, the J end lost 0 bases, and 10 bases lay between the germline ends. This CDR3 is 14 amino acids long. Source material: peripheral blood. This chain connects TRBV6-2 or TRBV6-3 to TRBJ1-1; unclear D gene. The receptor was isolated from a woman in her forties who had recovered from COVID-19. Here the CDR3 reads CASSRKRMNTEAFF. In DNA, the CDR3 is TGTGCCAGCAGTCGGAAGAGGATGAACACTGAAGCTTTCTTT.